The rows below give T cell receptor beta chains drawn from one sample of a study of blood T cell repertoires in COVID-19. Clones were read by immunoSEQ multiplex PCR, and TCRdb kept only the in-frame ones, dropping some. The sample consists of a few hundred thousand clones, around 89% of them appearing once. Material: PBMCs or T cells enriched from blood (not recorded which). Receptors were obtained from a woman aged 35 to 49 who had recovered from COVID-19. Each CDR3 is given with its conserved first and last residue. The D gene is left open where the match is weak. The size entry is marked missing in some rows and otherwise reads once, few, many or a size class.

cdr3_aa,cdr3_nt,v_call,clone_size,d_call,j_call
CSVVPSGRNEQFF,TGCAGCGTTGTTCCTAGCGGGAGAAATGAGCAGTTCTTC,TRBV29-1,.,TRBD2,TRBJ2-1
CAISDELRPGETQYF,TGTGCCATCAGTGATGAGTTGCGCCCAGGGGAGACCCAGTACTTC,TRBV10-3,.,.,TRBJ2-5
CSANFFGNTEAFF,TGCAGCGCTAACTTTTTCGGTAACACTGAAGCTTTCTTT,TRBV29-1,.,.,TRBJ1-1
CASSLATENYNEQFF,TGTGCCAGCAGCTTGGCAACGGAGAATTACAATGAGCAGTTCTTC,TRBV5-4,.,.,TRBJ2-1
CASSIGYEQYF,TGTGCCAGTAGTATCGGCTACGAGCAGTACTTC,TRBV19,.,.,TRBJ2-7
CASSPRTVNQPQHF,TGTGCCAGCAGCCCCCGGACAGTTAATCAGCCCCAGCATTTT,TRBV3-1/TRBV3-2,.,.,TRBJ1-5
CATSDRDRGTDTQYF,TGTGCCACCAGTGACCGGGACAGAGGCACAGATACGCAGTATTTT,TRBV24-1,.,TRBD1,TRBJ2-3
CASSTRQGSTEAFF,TGTGCCAGCAGCACCCGACAGGGATCCACTGAAGCTTTCTTT,TRBV11-3,.,TRBD1,TRBJ1-1
CASSLQGDTEAFF,TGTGCCAGCAGTCTTCAGGGGGACACTGAAGCTTTCTTT,TRBV7-9,.,TRBD1,TRBJ1-1
CASSSDTNYGYTF,TGTGCCAGCAGCTCGGACACGAACTATGGCTACACCTTC,TRBV5-6,.,.,TRBJ1-2
CASRPPGGLAFF,TGTGCCAGCAGGCCCCCGGGGGGGCTGGCTTTCTTT,TRBV11-2,.,.,TRBJ1-1
CASSPRTPPNTGELFF,TGTGCCAGCTCTCCAAGGACACCTCCGAACACCGGGGAGCTGTTTTTT,TRBV25-1,.,.,TRBJ2-2
CASSLDADSSYNSPLHF,TGTGCCAGCAGCTTAGATGCCGACAGCTCCTATAATTCACCCCTCCACTTT,TRBV11-2,.,.,TRBJ1-6
CASSPAFEGGYTF,TGTGCCAGCAGCCCAGCCTTTGAGGGTGGCTACACCTTC,TRBV7-9,.,.,TRBJ1-2
CASSLQGQYYEQYF,TGTGCCAGCAGCCTCCAGGGACAGTACTACGAGCAGTACTTC,TRBV7-2,.,TRBD1,TRBJ2-7
CASSPRQGWLEQYF,TGTGCCAGCAGCCCCCGACAGGGGTGGCTCGAGCAGTACTTC,TRBV5-4,.,TRBD1,TRBJ2-7
CASSLRAATNEKLFF,TGTGCCAGCAGCCTGCGGGCTGCAACTAATGAAAAACTGTTTTTT,TRBV7-2,.,.,TRBJ1-4
CASRRTRTVTNEKLFF,TGTGCCAGCAGACGAACACGGACAGTAACTAATGAAAAACTGTTTTTT,TRBV7-8,.,.,TRBJ1-4
CSVERGQGYTF,TGCAGCGTTGAAAGGGGGCAGGGCTACACCTTC,TRBV29-1,.,TRBD1,TRBJ1-2
CSFRLRKETQYF,TGCAGCTTTCGACTGCGCAAAGAGACCCAGTACTTC,TRBV29-1,.,.,TRBJ2-5
CASSLTTDTEAFF,TGTGCCAGCAGCTTAACGACCGACACCGAAGCTTTCTTT,TRBV11-3,.,.,TRBJ1-1
CASSLAPGLVYNEQFF,TGTGCCAGCAGCTTGGCCCCGGGACTAGTGTACAATGAGCAGTTCTTC,TRBV5-4,.,TRBD2,TRBJ2-1
CASSERWGQYNEKLFF,TGTGCCAGCAGTGAAAGGTGGGGACAGTATAATGAAAAACTGTTTTTT,TRBV6-1,.,TRBD1,TRBJ1-4
CASSLDRGPGELFF,TGTGCCAGCAGCTTGGACAGGGGGCCCGGGGAGCTGTTTTTT,TRBV5-4,.,TRBD1,TRBJ2-2
CASRLAGDYEADTQYF,TGTGCCAGCAGACTAGCGGGGGACTACGAGGCAGATACGCAGTATTTT,TRBV5-6,few,TRBD2,TRBJ2-3
CASSLAGGETEAFF,TGTGCCAGCAGCTTAGCAGGGGGCGAGACTGAAGCTTTCTTT,TRBV7-8,few,TRBD1,TRBJ1-1
CASSIRQGAIYEQYF,TGTGCCAGTAGTATACGGCAGGGGGCCATATACGAGCAGTACTTC,TRBV19,.,TRBD1,TRBJ2-7
CASSERAGGLDEQYF,TGTGCCAGCAGTGAACGGGCCGGGGGGCTGGACGAGCAGTACTTC,TRBV2,.,.,TRBJ2-7
CASSLGGSGNTIYF,TGTGCCAGCAGTTTGGGGGGCTCTGGAAACACCATATATTTT,TRBV28,.,.,TRBJ1-3
CASSVAGTSARYEQYF,TGTGCCAGCAGCGTAGCTGGGACTAGCGCGCGCTACGAGCAGTACTTC,TRBV9,.,TRBD2,TRBJ2-7
CASSSDSAISYEQYF,TGCGCCAGCAGCTCGGACAGTGCCATCTCCTACGAGCAGTACTTC,TRBV5-1,.,.,TRBJ2-7
CASSLWGQGGTGELFF,TGTGCCAGCAGTTTATGGGGACAGGGGGGCACCGGGGAGCTGTTTTTT,TRBV28,.,TRBD1,TRBJ2-2
CASSPLRDRDSPLHF,TGTGCCAGCAGCCCCCTTAGGGACAGGGACTCACCCCTCCACTTT,TRBV7-9,.,TRBD1,TRBJ1-6
CASTLTPGTGGTEAFF,TGTGCCAGCACCCTTACTCCCGGGACAGGGGGCACTGAAGCTTTCTTT,TRBV2,once,TRBD1,TRBJ1-1
CAWGGLANEQYF,TGTGCCTGGGGGGGACTAGCGAACGAGCAGTACTTC,TRBV30,.,TRBD2,TRBJ2-7
CASSFRDSYEQYF,TGTGCCAGCAGCTTCCGAGACTCCTACGAGCAGTACTTC,TRBV7-8,.,.,TRBJ2-7